This record looks at one T cell receptor beta chain sequence and its context. Its antigen is unknown. Qualities for individual bases were not recorded, and no much larger clone is one base off. Systemically healthy Caucasian individuals from Russia, 35 to 40 in total and aged about 6 to 95 years, were included as donors. Each donor gave around 9 milliliters of peripheral blood, collected into EDTA-treated Vacutainer tubes. Ficoll-Paque density-gradient centrifugation was used to isolate PBMCs, with at least 6.5 million per sample. Total RNA, at least 6 micrograms per sample, was extracted from PBMCs with Trizol reagent. For every donor, flow cytometry on a PBMC aliquot measured the percentage of naive CD45RAhigh/CD27high T cells. This sample was taken from a study of blood T cells in healthy people across ages (dated by TCRdb to 2014 to 2015). For context, the study as a whole: Template switching captured roughly one uniquely barcoded TCR beta cDNA molecule per two T cells in model experiments. The study measured age-related changes in TCR beta repertoire diversity using deep sequencing normalized with unique cDNA molecular identifiers. Four age groups were formed from the donors: young (average approximately 15 years), middle-aged (more than 35), aged (approximately 60) and long-lived (about 75). Donors of different ages were randomly distributed across sequencing lanes to avoid experimental bias. Two additional independent replicas of 1 million unique cDNA reads from the same blood draw were analyzed for two donors (one aged 18 to 30 and one aged 80 or older).

The CDR3 spans 11 residues, from the cysteine through the phenylalanine. The CDR3 DNA has 33 bases and is translated from base 1. From the germline V gene, CDR1 is MNHEY and CDR2 is SVGAGI. Trimming removed 6 bases from V and 9 bases from J, leaving 6 bases between the germline ends. Library prep was done by 5' RACE. These reads were obtained on an Illumina HiSeq 2500. A second PCR of about 7 to 12 cycles was run with a J-beta primer mix and a sample-barcoded 5' primer. A unique molecular identifier was introduced onto each TCR beta cDNA molecule by a template-switch 5' adaptor carrying 12 random nucleotides. Each sample yielded at least 2.5 million CDR3-containing paired-end reads. First-strand cDNA was synthesized from all RNA with the Mint cDNA synthesis kit, primed by a TRBC-specific oligonucleotide. All cDNA was treated with uracil-DNA glycosylase and then went through a first 18-cycle PCR with the universal primers M1SS and BC2_uni_R. Per the authors' processing: Each sample was normalized by randomly selecting 1 million high-quality reads, each carrying a distinct molecular identifier. Instead of being binned into consensus sequences, reads with shared molecular identifiers were discarded. CDR3 identification, clonotype clustering and error correction used MiTCR with a Q25 quality threshold and the strictest error-elimination algorithm. A nonparametric unseen species model with Euler transformation was used to estimate a lower bound on total TCR beta diversity. TCRdb itself trimmed the public reads at Q25 with fastp, ran MiXCR and retained productive beta chains. CDR3 protein duplicates are merged, each entry listing the most common genes and DNA. The V and J calls, along with clone size, are taken from TCRdb and not from the paper's own processing. The sample profile shows about 1 million distinct CDR3 sequences; 40% to 50% of them were found once. The leading ten clones occupy about 20% of the sample.

Summary of the overall study and its limitations: The percentage of naive T cells measured by flow cytometry correlated strongly with observed TCR beta diversity. Total diversity estimates from one million sequenced T cells were considered lower bounds and underestimates. Compared with the aged group, the long-lived group had more naive CD4+ T cells, fewer expanded clones and increased TCR diversity, a pattern suggesting age selection. The CMV infection status of donors was not known, potentially confounding age-related changes in expanded clonotypes. Observed TCR beta diversity per million T cells fell roughly linearly with age, and a significant reduction was already apparent by age approximately 41. Conclusive comparison of naive and antigen-experienced compartments was prevented by the profiling of bulk unsorted PBMCs.

This clonotype was sampled from a woman in her sixties or seventies in good health. Sequencing used blood. This chain is built from TRBV6-5 and TRBJ1-6; no D gene is confidently identified. The CDR3 in this case is CASRGSSPLHF. The nucleotides read TGTGCCAGCAGGGGTAGTTCACCCCTCCACTTT.